At least ten counts were recorded for the clone carrying this T cell receptor beta chain. Its cognate antigen is unknown. Cells are PBMCs isolated from about 10 ml of fresh blood. Unmatched junction bases numbered 13, after V lost 6 bases and J lost 8 bases. Germline CDR1 reads MDHEN; CDR2 reads SYDVKM. The CDR3 sequence is 17 residues long. RNA transcripts yielded amplified TCR beta CDR3 regions. The HTBI primer set served for first-round RT-PCR of the TCR CDR3. TCRdb analysed the multiplex PCR reads with MiXCR anew, one entry per CDR3 protein. The data hold around 540,000 distinct CDR3 sequences, with about 16% observed a single time. The data stem from a study of T cells in Graves' hyperthyroidism and ophthalmopathy. Study results and caveats: From stable hyperthyroidism, ophthalmopathy was set apart by a 13 V-J model. It was a median approximately 6 months before onset that the model predicted ophthalmopathy.

The sample was blood. The source of this sequence is a woman under 40 with Graves' ophthalmopathy. V gene TRBV28 combines with J gene TRBJ2-3; 14 bases match TRBD2. CDR3 DNA: TGTGCCAGCAGGCCCGTGGGACTAGCGGGAGCCCACTTTACGCAGTATTTT. Translating gives CASRPVGLAGAHFTQYF. Based on the CDR3 plus reference TRBV28 and TRBJ2-3, the full variable domain is DVKVTQSSRYLVKRTGEKVFLECVQDMDHENMFWYRQDPGLGLRLIYFSYDVKMKEKGDIPEGYSVSREKKERFSLILESASTNQTSMYLCASRPVGLAGAHFTQYFGPGTRLTVL.